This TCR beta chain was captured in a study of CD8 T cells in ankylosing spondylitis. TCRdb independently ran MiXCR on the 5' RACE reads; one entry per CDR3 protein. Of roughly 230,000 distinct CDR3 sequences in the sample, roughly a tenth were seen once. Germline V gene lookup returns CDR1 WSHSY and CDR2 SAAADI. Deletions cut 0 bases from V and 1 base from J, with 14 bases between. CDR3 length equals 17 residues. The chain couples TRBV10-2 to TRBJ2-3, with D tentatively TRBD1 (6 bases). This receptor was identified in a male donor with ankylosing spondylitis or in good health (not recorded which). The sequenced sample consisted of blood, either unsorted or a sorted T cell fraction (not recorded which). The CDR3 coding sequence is TGCGCCAGCAGTGAGTCGAAGCACAGGGAAGGCACAGATACGCAGTATTTT. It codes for CASSESKHREGTDTQYF.